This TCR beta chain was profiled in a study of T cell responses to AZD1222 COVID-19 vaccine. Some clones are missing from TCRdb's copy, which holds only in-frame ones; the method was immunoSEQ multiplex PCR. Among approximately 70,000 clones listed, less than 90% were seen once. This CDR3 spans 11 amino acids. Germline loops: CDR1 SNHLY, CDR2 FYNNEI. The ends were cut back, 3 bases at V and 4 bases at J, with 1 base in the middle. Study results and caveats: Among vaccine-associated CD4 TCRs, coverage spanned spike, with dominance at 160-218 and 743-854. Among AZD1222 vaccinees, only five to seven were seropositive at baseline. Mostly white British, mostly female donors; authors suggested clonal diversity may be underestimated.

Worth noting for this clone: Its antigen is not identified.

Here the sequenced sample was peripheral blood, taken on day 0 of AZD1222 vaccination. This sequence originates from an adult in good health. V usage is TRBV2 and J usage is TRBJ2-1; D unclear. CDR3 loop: CASSEYNEQFF. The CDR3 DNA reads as TGTGCCAGCAGTGAGTACAATGAGCAGTTCTTC. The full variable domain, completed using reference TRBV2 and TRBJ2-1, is EPEVTQTPSHQVTQMGQEVILRCVPISNHLYFYWYRQILGQKVEFLVSFYNNEISEKSEIFDDQFSVERPDGSNFTLKIRSTKLEDSAMYFCASSEYNEQFFGPGTRLTVL.